These 19 T cell receptor beta chains originate from one sample sequenced in a study of OX40 agonist ivuxolimab in advanced cancers. This table comes from immunoSEQ multiplex PCR, and its TCRdb copy is limited to in-frame clones, with some not included. Of roughly 77,000 clones in the sample, roughly 92% were seen once. Sequenced here: CD4+ or CD8+ T cells sorted from blood, sampled in a trial of the OX40 agonist ivuxolimab. The receptors here all came from an adult with an advanced solid tumor such as melanoma, head and neck, liver or kidney cancer.

The genes are TRBV21-1 and TRBJ1-2; the table's TRBD1 call for D was not verified on the DNA. TRBV21-1 is reported as a pseudogene. This CDR3 spans 14 amino acids. CDR3 coding DNA: TGTGCCAGCAGCAAGAAGGGGCTTAACTATGGCTACACCTTC. As protein: CASSKKGLNYGYTF.

The chain joins TRBV7-9 to TRBJ2-2; D gene ambiguous. CDR1 and CDR2 (germline): SEHNR, FQNEAQ (reference sequence). Trimming removed 1 base at V and 5 bases at J, with 8 bases between. The CDR3 covers 14 residues. CDR3 sequence: CASSLGLVTGELFF. CDR3 DNA sequence: TGTGCCAGCAGCTTAGGTCTAGTTACCGGGGAGCTGTTTTTT.

The rearrangement links TRBV2 to TRBJ1-4; D unresolved. V gave up 8 bases and J gave up 11 bases, with 15 bases separating them. CDR1 is SNHLY and CDR2 is FYNNEI in the germline V gene. The CDR3 runs to 12 residues. In DNA, the CDR3 is TGTGCCAGCGGGAGGGCCGTTCGGAAACTGTTTTTT. Translating gives CASGRAVRKLFF.

The chain employs TRBV27 and TRBJ1-2; the match to TRBD1 covers 11 bases. CDR1 and CDR2 (germline): MNHEY, SMNVEV (reference sequence). After removal of 1 base from V and 6 bases from J, the junction contained 10 bases not matched to a gene. The CDR3 runs to 17 residues. The CDR3 sequence is CASSLLGQGARPDGYTF. CDR3 DNA sequence: TGTGCCAGCAGTTTATTAGGACAGGGGGCTCGGCCGGATGGCTACACCTTC.

The rearrangement uses TRBV10-1 and TRBJ2-1; TRBD2 is a possible D gene (6 bases). The CDR3 sequence is 16 residues long. Germline V lookup: CDR1 WNHNN, CDR2 SYGVQD (reference sequence). V lost 3 bases, J lost 1 base, and 13 bases lay in between. The CDR3 bases are TGCGCCAGCAGTGACATCGCCGGGGGTTCCTACAATGAGCAGTTCTTC. It is translated as CASSDIAGGSYNEQFF.

The chain combines TRBV21-1 with TRBJ2-4. TRBV21-1 is shown as a pseudogene. CDR3 length: 17 residues. The CDR3 DNA sequence: TGTGCCAGCAGCAAAGAGTCGAAGGTACTAGCCAAAAACATTCAGTACTTC. Translating gives CASSKESKVLAKNIQYF.

J is TRBJ2-7 and V is TRBV29-1, with D perhaps matching TRBD2 (5 bases). V lost 4 bases, J lost 0 bases, and 10 bases lay in between. This CDR3 contains 13 residues. Germline values: CDR1 SQVTM, CDR2 ANQGSEA. This chain's CDR3 is CSVGGLYSYEQYF. CDR3 DNA: TGCAGCGTTGGAGGGCTCTACTCCTACGAGCAGTACTTC.

This clone was detected only a few times. This chain connects TRBV5-4 to TRBJ2-7; 15 positions match TRBD2. V was pared by 4 bases and J by 6 bases, with 5 bases of the junction left unmatched. Germline V gene lookup returns CDR1 SGHNT and CDR2 YYREEE (reference sequence). This CDR3 has 15 amino acids. The CDR3 region has the DNA TGTGCCAGCAGCCCTGGACTAGCGGGGGGGCCCGAGCAGTACTTC. It yields the protein CASSPGLAGGPEQYF.

The chain links TRBV2 to TRBJ2-5; 8 bases match TRBD1. The CDR3 totals 15 residues. Germline assignment: CDR1 SNHLY and CDR2 FYNNEI. J lost 7 bases, V lost 3 bases, and 10 bases had no gene match. This chain's CDR3 is CASSELATGEGTQYF. CDR3 DNA: TGTGCCAGCAGTGAGCTGGCGACAGGGGAAGGGACCCAGTACTTC.

This clone was observed once. The chain couples TRBV5-1 to TRBJ2-1; D not resolved. V was clipped by 0 bases and J by 2 bases, with 9 bases between them. The CDR3 totals 15 residues. Germline CDR1 SGHRS, CDR2 YFSETQ. DNA of the CDR3: TGCGCCAGCAGCTTGGGGGGATCCACCTACAATGAGCAGTTCTTC. Amino acid sequence: CASSLGGSTYNEQFF.

The chain combines TRBV2 with TRBJ1-2, with 11 positions matching TRBD1. The V and J ends lost 6 bases and 7 bases, in that order; junction bases with no gene match: 10. CDR3 length equals 15 residues. Germline assignment: CDR1 SNHLY and CDR2 FYNNEI. The CDR3 nucleotides are TGTGCCAGCAGGAGGGACGAGGACAGGGGGCTTGGCTACACCTTC. Translated: CASRRDEDRGLGYTF.

This chain connects TRBV11-2 to TRBJ2-5; perhaps TRBD1 as D (7 bases). Trimming stripped 3 bases from V and 5 bases from J, with 19 bases between. The CDR3 contains 16 residues. The V gene's germline CDR1 is SGHAT and CDR2 FQNNGV. CDR3 sequence: CASSFRAGGSWETQYF. In DNA form, the CDR3 reads TGTGCCAGCAGCTTTCGTGCAGGGGGGTCTTGGGAGACCCAGTACTTC.

This clone was counted between two and nine times. The chain employs TRBV13 and TRBJ1-5; D remains ambiguous. V was cut by 0 bases and J by 4 bases, with 7 bases left in between. CDR1 and CDR2 from the germline V gene are PRHDT and FYEKMQ (reference sequence). The CDR3 totals 14 residues. The DNA of the CDR3 is TGTGCCAGCAGCTTAGGTAAGGGAAATCAGCCCCAGCATTTT. Translating gives CASSLGKGNQPQHF.

V usage is TRBV19 and J usage is TRBJ1-3; tentatively, D is TRBD1 (6 bases). This CDR3 is built from 17 residues. Germline CDR1 reads LNHDA; CDR2 reads SQIVND (reference sequence). The ends were cut back, 1 base at V and 0 bases at J, with 13 bases in the middle. The CDR3 sequence is CASSIAGGQTSGNTIYF. CDR3 coding DNA: TGTGCCAGTAGTATAGCGGGTGGACAGACCTCTGGAAACACCATATATTTT.

V is TRBV7-9 and J is TRBJ1-2; D ambiguous. This CDR3 comprises 15 residues. The germline gives CDR1 SEHNR, CDR2 FQNEAQ (reference sequence). With 2 bases removed from V and 0 bases from J, the gap between germline ends came to 10 bases. CDR3 bases: TGTGCCAGCAGCTTATCGACGGGCGCTAACTATGGCTACACCTTC. Protein sequence: CASSLSTGANYGYTF.

This clone came up a few times. This chain connects TRBV2 to TRBJ1-1, with D possibly TRBD1 on 5 matching bases. Trimming took off 10 bases at V and 0 bases at J, with 12 bases between the two ends. This CDR3 spans 13 amino acids. CDR1 SNHLY and CDR2 FYNNEI come from the germline V gene. The CDR3 region has the DNA TGTGCCAACTCCCGGGACTTGAACACTGAAGCTTTCTTT. Residues: CANSRDLNTEAFF.

The CDR3 DNA reads as TGTGCCAGCAGTGGATATAGCGGGCGGAGCTCCTACAATGAGCAGTTCTTC. It codes for CASSGYSGRSSYNEQFF. The chain carries TRBV6-1 and TRBJ2-1; 7 nucleotides line up with TRBD2. V was clipped by 4 bases and J by 0 bases; unmatched bases: 9. Germline CDR1 MNHNS, CDR2 SASEGT. The CDR3 spans 17 residues.

This rearrangement joins TRBV2 to TRBJ1-5; no clear D. Germline V gene lookup returns CDR1 SNHLY and CDR2 FYNNEI. The CDR3 spans 13 residues. V was shortened by 4 bases and J by 2 bases, with 6 bases between the two germline ends. The CDR3 loop reads CASSVDGNQPQHF. The CDR3 nucleotides are TGTGCCAGCAGTGTTGATGGCAATCAGCCCCAGCATTTT. The whole variable domain, filled in from reference TRBV2 and TRBJ1-5, reads EPEVTQTPSHQVTQMGQEVILRCVPISNHLYFYWYRQILGQKVEFLVSFYNNEISEKSEIFDDQFSVERPDGSNFTLKIRSTKLEDSAMYFCASSVDGNQPQHFGDGTRLSIL.

CDR3 sequence reads: CASSQGRQGTYEQYF. The CDR3 DNA reads TGCGCCAGCAGCCAAGGTCGGCAGGGGACCTACGAGCAGTACTTC. This chain connects TRBV4-1 to TRBJ2-7; the D gene is possibly TRBD1 (6 bases). The germline V gene has CDR1 MGHRA and CDR2 YSYEKL. The CDR3 has 15 residues. V lost 1 base to trimming and J lost 2 bases, with 12 bases between them.